The T cell receptor beta chain described here comes from a study of control samples from healthy donors and cancer patients (dated by TCRdb to 2020 to 2021). The method was the immunoSEQ multiplex PCR assay. TCRdb took this table from immuneACCESS and kept in-frame rearrangements with V and J called. Such tables lack part of the clones; where checked against another copy, unresolved V genes explain under half of the gap, and the rest is unexplained. The sample table holds about 180,000 clones, of which around 87% were seen once. The ten most abundant clones make up around 1.5% of the sample. Points on this clone: No cognate antigen has been identified for it. The input lacks base qualities; no much larger clone sits a single base away.

Trimming takes 4 bases from V and 5 bases from J, and the germline ends sit 12 bases apart. The CDR1 and CDR2 encoded by the germline V gene are SGHDT and YYEEEE. From the cysteine through the phenylalanine, the CDR3 covers 13 amino acids. Only the CDR3 part of the read is kept: 39 bases, read in frame from the first base. This chain is built from TRBV5-6 and TRBJ1-2; the D gene cannot be resolved reliably. Sequenced sample: blood. The clonotype was recovered from a woman aged 45-60 years in good health. The nucleotides are TGTGCCAGCAGCACCGGACGGAGTTATGGCTACACCTTC. Translation gives CASSTGRSYGYTF.